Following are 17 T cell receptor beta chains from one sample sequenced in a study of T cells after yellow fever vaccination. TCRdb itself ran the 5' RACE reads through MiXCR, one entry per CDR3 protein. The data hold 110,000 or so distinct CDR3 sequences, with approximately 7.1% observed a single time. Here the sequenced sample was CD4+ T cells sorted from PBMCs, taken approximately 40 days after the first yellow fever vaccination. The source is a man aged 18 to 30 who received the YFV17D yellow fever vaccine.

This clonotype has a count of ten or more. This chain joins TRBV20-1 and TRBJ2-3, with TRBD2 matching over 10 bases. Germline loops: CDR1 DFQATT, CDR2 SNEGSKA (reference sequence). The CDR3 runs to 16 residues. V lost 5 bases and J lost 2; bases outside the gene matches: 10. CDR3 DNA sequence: TGCAGTGCTCCGAGATATGGACTAGCGGTCACAGATACGCAGTATTTT. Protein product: CSAPRYGLAVTDTQYF.

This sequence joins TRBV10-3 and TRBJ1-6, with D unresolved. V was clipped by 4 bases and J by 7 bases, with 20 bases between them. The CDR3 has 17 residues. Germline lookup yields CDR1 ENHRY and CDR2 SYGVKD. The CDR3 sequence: CAISGWGIGRRNSPLHF. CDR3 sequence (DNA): TGTGCCATCAGTGGTTGGGGAATAGGACGTCGCAATTCACCCCTCCACTTT.

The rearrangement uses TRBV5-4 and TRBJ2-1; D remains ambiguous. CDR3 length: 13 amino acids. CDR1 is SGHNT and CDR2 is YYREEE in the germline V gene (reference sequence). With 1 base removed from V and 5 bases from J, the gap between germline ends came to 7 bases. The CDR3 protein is CASSLFLNNEQFF. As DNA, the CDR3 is TGTGCCAGCAGCTTGTTTCTTAACAATGAGCAGTTCTTC.

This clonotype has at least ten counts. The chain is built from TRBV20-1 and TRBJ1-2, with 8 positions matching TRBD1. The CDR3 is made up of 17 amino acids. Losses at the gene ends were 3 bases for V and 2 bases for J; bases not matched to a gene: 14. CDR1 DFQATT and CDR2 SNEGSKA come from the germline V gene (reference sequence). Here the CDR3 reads CSARTRGQVDKNYGYTF. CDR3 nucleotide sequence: TGCAGTGCTAGGACTCGGGGACAGGTTGATAAGAACTATGGCTACACCTTC.

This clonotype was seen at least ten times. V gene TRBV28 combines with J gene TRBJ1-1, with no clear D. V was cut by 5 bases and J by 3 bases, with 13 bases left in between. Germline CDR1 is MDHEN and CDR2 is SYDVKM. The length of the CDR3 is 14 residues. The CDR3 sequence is CASSKIQRYTEAFF. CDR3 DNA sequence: TGTGCCAGCAGTAAAATTCAGAGATACACTGAAGCTTTCTTT. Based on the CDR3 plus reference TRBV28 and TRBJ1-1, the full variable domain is DVKVTQSSRYLVKRTGEKVFLECVQDMDHENMFWYRQDPGLGLRLIYFSYDVKMKEKGDIPEGYSVSREKKERFSLILESASTNQTSMYLCASSKIQRYTEAFFGQGTRLTVV.

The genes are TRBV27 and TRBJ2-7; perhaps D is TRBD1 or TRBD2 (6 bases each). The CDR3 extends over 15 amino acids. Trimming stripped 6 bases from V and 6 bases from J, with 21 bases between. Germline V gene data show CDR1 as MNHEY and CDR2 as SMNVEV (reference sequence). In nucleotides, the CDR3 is TGTGCCAGCAGCTCGAAAAGGGGGGCACCGTCCGAGCAGTACGTC. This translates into CASSSKRGAPSEQYV.

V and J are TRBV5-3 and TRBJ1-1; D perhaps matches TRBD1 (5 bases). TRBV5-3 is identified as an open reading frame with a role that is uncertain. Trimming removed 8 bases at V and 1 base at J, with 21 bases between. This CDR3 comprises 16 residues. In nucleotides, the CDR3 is TGTGCCAGCGGCCCCGGGCGCCGGGGCGGGAACACTGAAGCTTTCTTT. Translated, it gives CASGPGRRGGNTEAFF.

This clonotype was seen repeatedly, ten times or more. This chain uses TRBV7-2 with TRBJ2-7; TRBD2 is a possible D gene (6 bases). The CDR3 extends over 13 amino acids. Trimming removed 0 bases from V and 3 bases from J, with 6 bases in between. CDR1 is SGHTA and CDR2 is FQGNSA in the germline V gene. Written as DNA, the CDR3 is TGTGCCAGCAGCTTAGCAGCGGGCTACGAGCAGTACGTC. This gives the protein CASSLAAGYEQYV.

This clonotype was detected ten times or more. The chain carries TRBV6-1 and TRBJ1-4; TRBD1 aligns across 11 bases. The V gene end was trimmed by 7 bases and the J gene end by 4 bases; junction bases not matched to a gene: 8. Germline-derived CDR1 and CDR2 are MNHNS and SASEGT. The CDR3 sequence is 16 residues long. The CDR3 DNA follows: TGTGCCAGCATGAGGACAGGGGGCTTGAGTAATGAAAAACTGTTTTTT. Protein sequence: CASMRTGGLSNEKLFF.

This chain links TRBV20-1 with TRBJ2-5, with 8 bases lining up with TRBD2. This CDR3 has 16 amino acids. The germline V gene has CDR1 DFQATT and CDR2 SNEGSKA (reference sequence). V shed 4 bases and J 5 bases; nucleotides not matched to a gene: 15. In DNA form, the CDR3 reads TGCAGTGCTACTGACTTCCGACTAGCGAGAATGGAGACCCAGTACTTC. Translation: CSATDFRLARMETQYF.

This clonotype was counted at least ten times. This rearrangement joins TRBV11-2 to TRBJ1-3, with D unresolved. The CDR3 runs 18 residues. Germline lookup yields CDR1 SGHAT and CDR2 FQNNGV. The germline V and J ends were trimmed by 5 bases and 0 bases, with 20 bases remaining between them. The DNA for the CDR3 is TGTGCCAGCAGCCGGGCCCTAGCGTCGCCGTCCTCTGGAAACACCATATATTTT. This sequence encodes CASSRALASPSSGNTIYF.

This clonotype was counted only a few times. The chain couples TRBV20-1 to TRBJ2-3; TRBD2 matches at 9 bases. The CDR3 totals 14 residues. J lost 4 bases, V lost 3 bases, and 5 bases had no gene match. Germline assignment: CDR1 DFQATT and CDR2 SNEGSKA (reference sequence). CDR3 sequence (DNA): TGCAGTGCTAGGGCCGCGGGGGGGGCAGATACGCAGTATTTT. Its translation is CSARAAGGADTQYF.

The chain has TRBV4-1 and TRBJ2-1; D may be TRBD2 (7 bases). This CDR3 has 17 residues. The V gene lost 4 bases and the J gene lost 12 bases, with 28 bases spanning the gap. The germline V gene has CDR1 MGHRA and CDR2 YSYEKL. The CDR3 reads CASSLPTSGGGGKGQFF. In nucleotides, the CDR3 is TGCGCCAGCAGCCTCCCCACTTCTGGCGGGGGCGGAAAAGGGCAGTTCTTC.

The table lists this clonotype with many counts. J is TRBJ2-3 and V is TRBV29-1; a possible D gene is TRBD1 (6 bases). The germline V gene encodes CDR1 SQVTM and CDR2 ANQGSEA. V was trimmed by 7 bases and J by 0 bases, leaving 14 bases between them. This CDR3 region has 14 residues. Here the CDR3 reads CSGGPGHSTDTQYF. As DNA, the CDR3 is TGCAGCGGGGGACCGGGACACAGCACAGATACGCAGTATTTT.

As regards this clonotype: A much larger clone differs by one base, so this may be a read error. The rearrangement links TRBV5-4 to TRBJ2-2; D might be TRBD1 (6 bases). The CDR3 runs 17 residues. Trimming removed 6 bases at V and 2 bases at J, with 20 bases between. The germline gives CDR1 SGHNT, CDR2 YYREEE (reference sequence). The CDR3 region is CASTGPGTRSNTGELFF. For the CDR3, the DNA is TGTGCCAGCACTGGCCCCGGGACAAGAAGTAACACCGGGGAGCTGTTTTTT.

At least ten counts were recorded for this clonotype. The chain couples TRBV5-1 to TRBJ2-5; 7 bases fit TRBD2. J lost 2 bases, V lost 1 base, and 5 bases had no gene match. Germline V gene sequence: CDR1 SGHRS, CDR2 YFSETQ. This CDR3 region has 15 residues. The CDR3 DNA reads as TGCGCCAGCAGCTTGAGCTCTAGCGGACAAGAGACCCAGTACTTC. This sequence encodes CASSLSSSGQETQYF.

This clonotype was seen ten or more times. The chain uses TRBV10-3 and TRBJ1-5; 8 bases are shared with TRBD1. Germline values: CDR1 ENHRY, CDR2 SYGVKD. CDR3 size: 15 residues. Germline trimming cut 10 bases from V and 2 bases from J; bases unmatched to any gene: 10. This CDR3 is CATLGETGGNQPQHF. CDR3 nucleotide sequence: TGTGCCACCCTAGGGGAGACAGGGGGCAATCAGCCCCAGCATTTT.